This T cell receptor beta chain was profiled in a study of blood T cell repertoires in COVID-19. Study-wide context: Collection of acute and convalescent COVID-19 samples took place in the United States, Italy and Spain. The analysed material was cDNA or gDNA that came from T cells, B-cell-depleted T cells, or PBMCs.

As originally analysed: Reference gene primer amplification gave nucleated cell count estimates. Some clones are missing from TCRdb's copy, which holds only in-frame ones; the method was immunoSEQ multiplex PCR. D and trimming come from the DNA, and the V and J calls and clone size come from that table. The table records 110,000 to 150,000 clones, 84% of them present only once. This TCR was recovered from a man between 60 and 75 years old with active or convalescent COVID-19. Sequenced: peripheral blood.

DNA for the CDR3: TGTGCCAGCAAGGGAGGTAGGGGGCGGAACACTGAAGCTTTCTTT. Its translation: CASKGGRGRNTEAFF. The rearrangement links TRBV27 to TRBJ1-1; 7 nucleotides line up with TRBD1. The CDR3 covers 15 residues. CDR1 is MNHEY and CDR2 is SMNVEV in the germline V gene (reference sequence). The trim removed 7 bases at V and 1 base at J, leaving 9 bases unmatched.